Below, one T cell receptor (beta chain) is given with its context. Antigen unknown. These data originate in a study of T cells in Graves' hyperthyroidism and ophthalmopathy. V was cut by 6 bases and J by 10 bases, with 3 bases left in between. Germline-derived CDR1 and CDR2 are MNHNS and SASEGT. The length of the CDR3 is 8 residues. Overall study results and limits: In simple terms, a model built on 13 V-J features told ophthalmopathy apart from stable hyperthyroidism.

RNA transcripts served as the template for amplifying TCR beta CDR3 regions. The study used the HTBI primer set for a first-round RT-PCR of the TCR CDR3. TCRdb analysed the multiplex PCR reads with MiXCR anew, one entry per CDR3 protein. The sample lists about 350,000 distinct CDR3 sequences; approximately 14% were seen once. Patients between 18 and 65 years old had hyperthyroidism, newly diagnosed and lasting under 2 months. Researchers barred patients who had uncontrolled infection, other autoimmune disease, pregnancy or lactation. Clinical symptoms, serum thyroxine and TRAb, thyroid ultrasound and orbital computed tomography were used for the diagnoses.

The chain couples TRBV6-1 to TRBJ1-2; the D is unclear. The sample consisted of blood. The origin of this receptor is a woman aged 25 to 39 with Graves' hyperthyroidism. The DNA of the CDR3 is TGTGCCAGCAGCGCCTACACCTTC. This codes for CASSAYTF.